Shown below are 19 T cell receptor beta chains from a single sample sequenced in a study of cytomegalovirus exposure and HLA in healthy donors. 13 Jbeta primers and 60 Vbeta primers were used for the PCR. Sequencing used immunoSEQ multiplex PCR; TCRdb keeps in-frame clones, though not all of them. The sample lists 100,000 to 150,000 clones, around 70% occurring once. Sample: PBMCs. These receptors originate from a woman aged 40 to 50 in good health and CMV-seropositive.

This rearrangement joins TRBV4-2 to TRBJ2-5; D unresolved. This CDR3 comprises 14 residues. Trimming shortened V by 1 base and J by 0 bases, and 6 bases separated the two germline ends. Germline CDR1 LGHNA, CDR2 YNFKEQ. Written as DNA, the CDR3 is TGTGCCAGCAGCCAAGCGGGTTACCAAGAGACCCAGTACTTC. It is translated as CASSQAGYQETQYF.

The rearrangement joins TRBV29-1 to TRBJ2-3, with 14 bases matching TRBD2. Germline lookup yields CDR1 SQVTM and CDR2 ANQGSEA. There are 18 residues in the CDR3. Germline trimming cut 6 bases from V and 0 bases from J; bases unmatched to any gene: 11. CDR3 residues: CSVGGLAGGHSSTDTQYF. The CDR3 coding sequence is TGCAGCGTGGGTGGACTAGCGGGGGGCCACTCTAGCACAGATACGCAGTATTTT.

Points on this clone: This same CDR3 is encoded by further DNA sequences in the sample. CDR3 residues: CASSVVEGTEAFF. As DNA, the CDR3 is TGTGCCAGCAGTGTCGTTGAGGGCACTGAAGCTTTCTTT. The chain has TRBV6-4 and TRBJ1-1; D uncertain. This CDR3 region has 13 residues. V lost 4 bases and J 4 bases, leaving 10 bases between the germline ends. Germline CDR1 and CDR2: MRHNA and SNTAGT.

The DNA of the CDR3 is TGTGCCAGCAGTGATAGGGGTAGTACTTATGGCTACACCTTC. Protein product: CASSDRGSTYGYTF. The V gene is TRBV6-1, the J gene TRBJ1-2; maybe TRBD1 (5 bases). Germline CDR1 MNHNS, CDR2 SASEGT. This CDR3 contains 14 residues. Trimming stripped 3 bases from V and 5 bases from J, with 13 bases between.

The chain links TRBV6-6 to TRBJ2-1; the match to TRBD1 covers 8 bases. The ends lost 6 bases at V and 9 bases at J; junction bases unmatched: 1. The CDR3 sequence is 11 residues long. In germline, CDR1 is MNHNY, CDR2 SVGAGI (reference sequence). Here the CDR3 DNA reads TGTGCCAGCAGCGACAGGGGTGAGCAGTTCTTC. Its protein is CASSDRGEQFF.

In DNA, the CDR3 is TGTGCCAGCGGACAGGGCAAAGGCTACACCTTC. This sequence encodes CASGQGKGYTF. The chain carries TRBV6-5 and TRBJ1-2; 8 positions agree with TRBD1. The CDR3 extends over 11 amino acids. The germline CDR1 and CDR2 sequences are MNHEY and SVGAGI. Trimming took 8 bases from V and 8 from J; bases not matched to a gene: 4.

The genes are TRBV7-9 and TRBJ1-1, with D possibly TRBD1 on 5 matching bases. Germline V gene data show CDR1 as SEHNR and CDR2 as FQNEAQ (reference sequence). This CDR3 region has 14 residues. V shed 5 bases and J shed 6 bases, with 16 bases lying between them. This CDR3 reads CASSQGAWGAEAFF. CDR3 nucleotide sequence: TGTGCCAGCAGCCAAGGGGCCTGGGGGGCTGAAGCTTTCTTT.

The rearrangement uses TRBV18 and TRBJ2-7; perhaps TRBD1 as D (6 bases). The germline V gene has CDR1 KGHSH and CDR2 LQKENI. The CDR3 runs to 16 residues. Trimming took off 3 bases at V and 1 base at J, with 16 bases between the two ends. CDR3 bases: TGTGCCAGCTCACCGGGGGCGGACGGCCTTTCCTACGAGCAGTACTTC. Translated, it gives CASSPGADGLSYEQYF.

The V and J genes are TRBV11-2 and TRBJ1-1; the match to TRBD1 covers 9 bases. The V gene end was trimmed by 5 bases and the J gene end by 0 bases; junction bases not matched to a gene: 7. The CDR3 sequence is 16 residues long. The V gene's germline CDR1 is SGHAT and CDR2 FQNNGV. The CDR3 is CASSPRQGGLNTEAFF. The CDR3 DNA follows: TGTGCCAGCAGCCCCCGACAGGGGGGATTGAACACTGAAGCTTTCTTT.

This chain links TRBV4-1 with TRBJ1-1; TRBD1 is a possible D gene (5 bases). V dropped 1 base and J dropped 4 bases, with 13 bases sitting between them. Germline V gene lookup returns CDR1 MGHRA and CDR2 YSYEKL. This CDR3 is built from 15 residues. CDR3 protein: CASSQVGGAATEAFF. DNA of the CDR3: TGCGCCAGCAGCCAAGTCGGTGGGGCGGCCACTGAAGCTTTCTTT.

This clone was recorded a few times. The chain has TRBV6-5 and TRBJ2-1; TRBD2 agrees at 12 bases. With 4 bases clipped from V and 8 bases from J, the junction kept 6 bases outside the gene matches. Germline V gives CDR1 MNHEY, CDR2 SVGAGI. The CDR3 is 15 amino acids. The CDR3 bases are TGTGCCAGCAGTTCCACTAGCGGGGGGAGGGATGAGCAGTTCTTC. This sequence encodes CASSSTSGGRDEQFF.

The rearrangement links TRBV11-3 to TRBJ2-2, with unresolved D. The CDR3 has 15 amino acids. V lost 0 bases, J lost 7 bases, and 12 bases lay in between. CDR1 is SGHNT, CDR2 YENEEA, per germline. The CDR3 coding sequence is TGTGCCAGCAGCTTAGACCCCCGCCTAGACGGGGAGCTGTTTTTT. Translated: CASSLDPRLDGELFF.

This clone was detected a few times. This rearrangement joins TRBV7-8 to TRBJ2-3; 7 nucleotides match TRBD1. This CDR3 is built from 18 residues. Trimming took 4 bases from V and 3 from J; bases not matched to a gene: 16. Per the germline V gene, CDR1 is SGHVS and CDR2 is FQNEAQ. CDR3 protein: CASSSPATDRVETDTQYF. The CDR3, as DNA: TGTGCCAGCAGCTCTCCCGCCACCGACAGGGTGGAAACAGATACGCAGTATTTT.

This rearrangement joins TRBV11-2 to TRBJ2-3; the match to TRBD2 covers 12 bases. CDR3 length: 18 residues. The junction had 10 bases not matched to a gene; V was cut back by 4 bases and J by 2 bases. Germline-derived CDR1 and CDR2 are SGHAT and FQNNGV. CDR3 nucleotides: TGTGCCAGCAGCTCGCTAGTCCTAGCGGGGGGGCTCACAGATACGCAGTATTTT. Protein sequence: CASSSLVLAGGLTDTQYF.

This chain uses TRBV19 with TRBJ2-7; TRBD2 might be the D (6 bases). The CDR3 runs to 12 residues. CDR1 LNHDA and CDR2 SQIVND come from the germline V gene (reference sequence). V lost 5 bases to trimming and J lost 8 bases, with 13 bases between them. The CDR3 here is CASSVWRGQQYF. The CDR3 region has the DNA TGTGCCAGTAGTGTGTGGCGGGGCCAGCAGTACTTC.

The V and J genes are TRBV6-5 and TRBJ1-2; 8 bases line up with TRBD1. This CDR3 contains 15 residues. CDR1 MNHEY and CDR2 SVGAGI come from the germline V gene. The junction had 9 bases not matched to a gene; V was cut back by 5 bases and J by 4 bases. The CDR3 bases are TGTGCCAGCAGTAAAGGGGCAGGGGGCGGCTATGGCTACACCTTC. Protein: CASSKGAGGGYGYTF.

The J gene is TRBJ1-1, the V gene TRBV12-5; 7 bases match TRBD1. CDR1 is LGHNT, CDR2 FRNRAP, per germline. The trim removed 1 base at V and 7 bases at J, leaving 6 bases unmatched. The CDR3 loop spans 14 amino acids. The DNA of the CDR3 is TGTGCTAGTGGTTTGGAAGACAGGGAAGTTGAAGCTTTCTTT. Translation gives CASGLEDREVEAFF. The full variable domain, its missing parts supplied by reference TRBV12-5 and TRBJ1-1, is DARVTQTPRHKVTEMGQEVTMRCQPILGHNTVFWYRQTMMQGLELLAYFRNRAPLDDSGMPKDRFSAEMPDATLATLKIQPSEPRDSAVYFCASGLEDREVEAFFGQGTRLTVV.

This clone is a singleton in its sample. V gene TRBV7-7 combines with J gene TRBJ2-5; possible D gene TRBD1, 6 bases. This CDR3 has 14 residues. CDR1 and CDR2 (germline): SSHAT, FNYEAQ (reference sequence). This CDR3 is CASGPGTIGETQYF. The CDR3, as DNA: TGTGCTAGTGGGCCCGGGACAATTGGGGAGACCCAGTACTTC.

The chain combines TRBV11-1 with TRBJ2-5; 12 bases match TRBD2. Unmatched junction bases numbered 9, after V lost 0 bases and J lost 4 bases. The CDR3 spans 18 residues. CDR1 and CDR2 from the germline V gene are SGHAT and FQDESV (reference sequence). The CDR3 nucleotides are TGTGCCAGCAGCTTAGCCCTGGCTAGCGGGGGGGTCTTAGAGACCCAGTACTTC. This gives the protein CASSLALASGGVLETQYF.